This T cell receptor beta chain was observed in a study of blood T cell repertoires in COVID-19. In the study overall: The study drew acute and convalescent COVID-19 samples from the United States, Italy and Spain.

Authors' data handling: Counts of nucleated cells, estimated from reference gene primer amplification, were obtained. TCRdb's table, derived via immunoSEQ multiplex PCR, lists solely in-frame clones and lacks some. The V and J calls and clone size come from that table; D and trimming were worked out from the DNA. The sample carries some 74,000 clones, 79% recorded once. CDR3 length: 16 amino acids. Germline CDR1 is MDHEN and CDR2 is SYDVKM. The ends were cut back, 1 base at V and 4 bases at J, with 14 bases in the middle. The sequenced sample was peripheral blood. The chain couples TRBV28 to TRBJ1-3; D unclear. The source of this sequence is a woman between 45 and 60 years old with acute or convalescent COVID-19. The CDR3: CASSLSGALLGNTIYF. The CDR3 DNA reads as TGTGCCAGCAGTTTATCAGGCGCCCTTCTCGGAAACACCATATATTTT. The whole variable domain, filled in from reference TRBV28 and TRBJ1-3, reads DVKVTQSSRYLVKRTGEKVFLECVQDMDHENMFWYRQDPGLGLRLIYFSYDVKMKEKGDIPEGYSVSREKKERFSLILESASTNQTSMYLCASSLSGALLGNTIYFGEGSWLTVV.